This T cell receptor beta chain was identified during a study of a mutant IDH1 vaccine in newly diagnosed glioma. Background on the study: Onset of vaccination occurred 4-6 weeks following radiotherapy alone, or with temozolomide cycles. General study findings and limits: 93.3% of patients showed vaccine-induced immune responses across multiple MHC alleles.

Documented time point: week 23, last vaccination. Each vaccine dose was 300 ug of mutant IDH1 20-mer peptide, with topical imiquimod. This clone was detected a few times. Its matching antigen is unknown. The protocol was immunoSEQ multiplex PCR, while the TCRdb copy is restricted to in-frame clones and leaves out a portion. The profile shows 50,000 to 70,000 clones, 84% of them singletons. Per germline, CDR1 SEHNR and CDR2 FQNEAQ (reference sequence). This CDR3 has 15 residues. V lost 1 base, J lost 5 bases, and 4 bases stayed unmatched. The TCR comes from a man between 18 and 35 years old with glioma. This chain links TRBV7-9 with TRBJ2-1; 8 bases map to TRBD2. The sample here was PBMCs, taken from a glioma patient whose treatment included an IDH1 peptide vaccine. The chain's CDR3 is CASSLGSGSDNEQFF. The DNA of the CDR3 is TGTGCCAGCAGCTTAGGGAGCGGGAGCGACAATGAGCAGTTCTTC.